This T cell receptor beta chain was captured by sequencing in a study of regulatory T cells in long-lasting Graves disease. Sample time point: persistent/refractory GD, antithyroid drugs over 5 years with positive TRAb. Researchers made the TCR library from RNA that was extracted from PBMCs. Graves' disease diagnosis followed American Thyroid Association guidelines. A volume of approximately 9.8 milliliters of peripheral blood was collected in EDTA tubes. Arm-PCR of CDR3 regions and iRepertoire HTBI primers were the basis on which TCR beta libraries were built. TCRdb used MiXCR to reprocess the multiplex PCR reads, holding one entry per CDR3 protein. Of roughly 470,000 distinct CDR3 sequences in the sample, less than 25% were seen once. The table lists this clonotype with a few counts. As yet, its antigen is unknown. Overall study results and limits: Favored gene segments in persistent disease were TRBV28, TRBJ1-2 and TRBJ2-5. Blood alone, not thyroid tissue, was studied.

Germline V CDR1 and CDR2: DFQATT, SNEGSKA (reference sequence). CDR3 length: 14 amino acids. The germline V and J ends were trimmed by 6 bases and 0 bases, with 14 bases remaining between them. The V and J genes are TRBV20-1 and TRBJ1-2; TRBD1 is a possible D gene (6 bases). The sequence derives from a female donor with Graves disease. The sequences come from peripheral blood mononuclear cells (PBMCs), collected when the disease was refractory, from a patient treated with antithyroid drugs. CDR3 loop: CSAQNSGANYGYTF. The CDR3 coding sequence is TGCAGTGCGCAGAACTCAGGGGCTAACTATGGCTACACCTTC.